One and the same sample provided the 26 T cell receptor beta chains below, sequenced in a study of control samples from healthy donors and cancer patients. Sequenced by immunoSEQ multiplex PCR; TCRdb stores in-frame clones only, minus some. The table includes tens of thousands of clones, approximately 89% detected once. Sequencing was carried out using blood. Every receptor here comes from a man over 45 in good health.

The chain combines TRBV5-1 with TRBJ2-1; 9 nucleotides match TRBD1. The J segment lost 4 bases and the V segment lost 3 bases, leaving 5 bases of the junction unmatched. The CDR3 loop spans 15 amino acids. CDR1 is SGHRS, CDR2 YFSETQ, per germline. Here the CDR3 reads CASSSDGTGYNEQFF. CDR3 DNA sequence: TGCGCCAGCAGCTCGGATGGGACAGGGTACAATGAGCAGTTCTTC. The full variable domain, in which reference TRBV5-1 and TRBJ2-1 provide the parts outside the CDR3, is KAGVTQTPRYLIKTRGQQVTLSCSPISGHRSVSWYQQTPGQGLQFLFEYFSETQRNKGNFPGRFSGRQFSNSRSEMNVSTLELGDSALYLCASSSDGTGYNEQFFGPGTRLTVL.

The rearrangement uses TRBV5-5 and TRBJ2-1, with 9 bases matching TRBD1. The CDR3 extends over 20 amino acids. V shed 4 bases and J 4 bases; nucleotides not matched to a gene: 21. The germline V gene encodes CDR1 SGHKS and CDR2 YYEKEE (reference sequence). CDR3 amino acids: CASSAGQGQGIRGLYNEQFF. As DNA, the CDR3 is TGTGCCAGCAGCGCCGGACAGGGGCAGGGGATACGAGGGCTATACAATGAGCAGTTCTTC.

V and J are TRBV11-2 and TRBJ2-1, with TRBD2 matching 9 bases. This CDR3 is 16 amino acids long. The J segment lost 7 bases and the V segment lost 0 bases, leaving 7 bases of the junction unmatched. Germline lookup yields CDR1 SGHAT and CDR2 FQNNGV. As DNA, the CDR3 is TGTGCCAGCAGCTTAGACTTTGCGGGGGGGCTAAATGAGCAGTTCTTC. This gives the protein CASSLDFAGGLNEQFF.

This clone was observed a few times. V is TRBV4-1 and J is TRBJ2-7; 11 bases agree with TRBD1. V lost 4 bases and J lost 2; bases outside the gene matches: 7. CDR1 and CDR2 (germline): MGHRA, YSYEKL. The CDR3 spans 16 residues. The DNA for the CDR3 is TGCGCCAGCAGCCTGGGCCTGGGACAGGGGGCCTACGAGCAGTACTTC. Protein product: CASSLGLGQGAYEQYF.

J is TRBJ1-5 and V is TRBV7-9, with TRBD1 matching 7 bases. V shed 1 base, J shed 7 bases, and the junction held 4 bases outside the gene matches. The CDR3 runs to 14 residues. From germline, CDR1 is SEHNR and CDR2 FQNEAQ (reference sequence). CDR3 DNA: TGTGCCAGCAGCTTAGTAGGGGGCCGGCAGCCCCAGCATTTT. Protein sequence: CASSLVGGRQPQHF.

In this sample, this clone turned up once. V and J are TRBV9 and TRBJ1-6; possibly TRBD1 for D (5 bases). This CDR3 has 16 residues. Germline CDR1 SGDLS, CDR2 YYNGEE. The V end lost 3 bases, the J end lost 0 bases, and 10 bases lay between the germline ends. CDR3: CASSGGSSSYNSPLHF. DNA of the CDR3: TGTGCCAGCAGCGGGGGCTCGAGCTCCTATAATTCACCCCTCCACTTT.

The chain combines TRBV6-2 or TRBV6-3 with TRBJ1-2, with a possible D match to TRBD1 (5 bases). V lost 4 bases and J 3 bases, leaving 21 bases between the germline ends. The CDR3 sequence is 17 residues long. Germline CDR1 is MNHEY and CDR2 is SVGEGT. CDR3 DNA: TGTGCCAGCAGTTCGACAGAACCAGATCGGCTGGACTATGGCTACACCTTC. Protein product: CASSSTEPDRLDYGYTF.

The chain has TRBV6-5 and TRBJ2-7, with 8 bases lining up with TRBD1. This CDR3 has 13 amino acids. With V trimmed by 6 bases and J by 5 bases, 6 bases remained unmatched. Germline lookup yields CDR1 MNHEY and CDR2 SVGAGI. In DNA, the CDR3 is TGTGCCAGCAGGTCCCGGACAGGGCACGAGCAGTACTTC. Protein product: CASRSRTGHEQYF.

In DNA form, the CDR3 reads TGTGCCAGCAGCCCTTCCGGGACTAGCGGGGGGAGCAATGAGCAGTTCTTC. As protein: CASSPSGTSGGSNEQFF. The genes are TRBV3-1 (or the pseudogene TRBV3-2) and TRBJ2-1; 15 nucleotides match TRBD2. The germline CDR1 and CDR2 sequences are LGHDT and YNNKEL (reference sequence). Unmatched junction bases numbered 7, after V lost 4 bases and J lost 6 bases. This CDR3 has 17 amino acids.

The CDR3 protein is CASSVSSHYGYTF. CDR3 in DNA: TGTGCCAGCAGCGTGAGCAGCCACTATGGCTACACCTTC. The chain couples TRBV9 to TRBJ1-2; D gene unclear. V shed 2 bases and J shed 3 bases, with 8 bases lying between them. CDR3 length equals 13 residues. CDR1 and CDR2 (germline): SGDLS, YYNGEE.

In its sample, this clone was seen once. The V call is TRBV27, the J call TRBJ1-1; D is uncertain. Germline CDR1 MNHEY, CDR2 SMNVEV (reference sequence). The V end lost 3 bases, the J end lost 5 bases, and 4 bases lay between the germline ends. This CDR3 is built from 11 residues. The CDR3 sequence is CASSFGTEAFF. CDR3 bases: TGTGCCAGCAGTTTTGGGACTGAAGCTTTCTTT.

The J gene is TRBJ1-5, the V gene TRBV12-5; no definite D call. The CDR3 contains 16 residues. Germline V lookup: CDR1 LGHNT, CDR2 FRNRAP. Trimming took off 0 bases at V and 0 bases at J, with 9 bases between the two ends. The CDR3 DNA reads TGTGCTAGTGGTTTGGTTGACGGAAGTAGCAATCAGCCCCAGCATTTT. Translated, it gives CASGLVDGSSNQPQHF.

The rearrangement uses TRBV6-6 and TRBJ2-3; 11 bases agree with TRBD2. The CDR3 is 16 residues long. CDR1 MNHNY and CDR2 SVGAGI come from the germline V gene (reference sequence). V shed 5 bases and J 2 bases; nucleotides not matched to a gene: 6. In nucleotides, the CDR3 is TGTGCCAGCAGTGCACTAGCGGGGGTTCACACAGATACGCAGTATTTT. Amino acid sequence: CASSALAGVHTDTQYF.

V usage is TRBV7-2 and J usage is TRBJ1-2, with D possibly TRBD1 on 6 matching bases. Germline-derived CDR1 and CDR2 are SGHTA and FQGNSA. The CDR3 totals 15 residues. Trimming removed 5 bases at V and 4 bases at J, with 17 bases between. The CDR3 DNA reads TGTGCCAGCAGCCCCAGTTGGACAGAGAGCTATGGCTACACCTTC. It translates to CASSPSWTESYGYTF.

The chain uses TRBV5-6 and TRBJ1-2; D ambiguous. V gave up 0 bases and J gave up 4 bases, with 10 bases separating them. Germline lookup yields CDR1 SGHDT and CDR2 YYEEEE. This CDR3 has 14 amino acids. CDR3 coding DNA: TGTGCCAGCAGCTTGGATGGACGCCTCTATGGCTACACCTTC. The encoded protein is CASSLDGRLYGYTF.

V gene TRBV5-1 combines with J gene TRBJ1-6, with D perhaps TRBD1 (6 bases). Germline V gene sequence: CDR1 SGHRS, CDR2 YFSETQ. The ends were cut back, 0 bases at V and 13 bases at J, with 14 bases in the middle. The CDR3 is made up of 14 amino acids. This chain's CDR3 is CASSLGQETAPLHF. The CDR3 DNA reads TGCGCCAGCAGCTTGGGACAGGAGACGGCTCCCCTCCACTTT.

The CDR3 region is CASSVTLQETQYF. The CDR3, as DNA: TGTGCCAGCAGCGTTACCCTCCAAGAGACCCAGTACTTC. V usage is TRBV9 and J usage is TRBJ2-5; D gene unclear. The CDR3 length is 13 residues. Trimming removed 2 bases from V and 1 base from J, with 6 bases in between. Germline V gene data show CDR1 as SGDLS and CDR2 as YYNGEE.

The chain links TRBV3-1 (or the pseudogene TRBV3-2) to TRBJ1-6; possibly TRBD1 for D (6 bases). Trimming pared 6 bases from V and 7 bases from J, leaving 13 bases between. The CDR3 totals 14 residues. Germline CDR1 is LGHDT and CDR2 is YNNKEL (reference sequence). The CDR3 loop is CASRNPRGNSPLHF. CDR3 in DNA: TGTGCCAGCAGAAACCCCAGGGGCAATTCACCCCTCCACTTT.

V is TRBV6-4 and J is TRBJ1-1; 7 nucleotides match TRBD1. Trimming cost V 5 bases and J 10 bases; bases outside gene matches: 13. This CDR3 contains 14 residues. CDR1 is MRHNA, CDR2 SNTAGT, per germline. CDR3 DNA sequence: TGTGCCAGCAGTCCCGAGGAGGGGGCTATGGGAGCTTTCTTT. Its translation is CASSPEEGAMGAFF.

The chain carries TRBV29-1 and TRBJ1-5; unclear D gene. The CDR3 totals 13 residues. Looked up from germline, CDR1 is SQVTM and CDR2 is ANQGSEA. V lost 1 base to trimming and J lost 10 bases, with 14 bases between them. The CDR3 sequence: CSVEVGVEGPQHF. As DNA, the CDR3 is TGCAGCGTTGAAGTCGGCGTGGAGGGCCCCCAGCATTTT.

V is TRBV6-2 or TRBV6-3 and J is TRBJ2-3; TRBD2 matches at 11 bases. V trimming: 5 bases; J trimming: 2 bases; junction bases outside the gene matches: 3. The CDR3 consists of 15 residues. Germline lookup yields CDR1 MNHEY and CDR2 SVGEGT. The CDR3 region is CASSKLAGVTDTQYF. DNA for the CDR3: TGTGCCAGCAGTAAACTAGCGGGGGTCACAGATACGCAGTATTTT.

This chain uses TRBV19 with TRBJ2-5, with TRBD1 identical over 9 bases. V lost 2 bases and J lost 5; bases outside the gene matches: 15. Germline V gene lookup returns CDR1 LNHDA and CDR2 SQIVND (reference sequence). The CDR3 covers 18 residues. This chain's CDR3 is CASSIKGTGQGHGETQYF. The CDR3 DNA is TGTGCCAGTAGTATAAAGGGCACGGGACAGGGCCACGGGGAGACCCAGTACTTC.

The chain employs TRBV19 and TRBJ1-4; 7 nucleotides match TRBD1. CDR1 is LNHDA, CDR2 SQIVND, per germline (reference sequence). V lost 4 bases and J lost 8; bases outside the gene matches: 10. This CDR3 has 15 residues. The CDR3: CASSRGDRVGEKLFF. The CDR3 region has the DNA TGTGCCAGTAGTAGGGGAGACAGGGTTGGGGAAAAACTGTTTTTT.

This sequence joins TRBV7-8 and TRBJ1-3; D not resolved. The germline CDR1 and CDR2 sequences are SGHVS and FQNEAQ. This CDR3 has 17 amino acids. Trimming removed 5 bases from V and 0 bases from J, with 17 bases in between. The CDR3 region has the DNA TGTGCCAGCAGCATCTCCCTGGTAGGGAGCTCTGGAAACACCATATATTTT. It yields the protein CASSISLVGSSGNTIYF.

This chain connects TRBV6-5 to TRBJ1-1; no clear D. Germline V gene lookup returns CDR1 MNHEY and CDR2 SVGAGI. V was shortened by 6 bases and J by 10 bases, with 15 bases between the two germline ends. CDR3 length: 12 amino acids. CDR3 sequence (DNA): TGTGCCAGCAGACCAAGGATGGGGAGAGCTTTCTTT. It yields the protein CASRPRMGRAFF.

Written as DNA, the CDR3 is TGTGCCACCAGTGATTCTGGACAGGGGGACACTGAAGCTTTCTTT. The encoded protein is CATSDSGQGDTEAFF. The V call is TRBV24-1, the J call TRBJ1-1, with 10 bases aligning to TRBD1. Germline CDR1 KGHDR, CDR2 SFDVKD. V lost 2 bases to trimming and J lost 3 bases; unmatched junction nucleotides: 2. The CDR3 runs 15 residues.